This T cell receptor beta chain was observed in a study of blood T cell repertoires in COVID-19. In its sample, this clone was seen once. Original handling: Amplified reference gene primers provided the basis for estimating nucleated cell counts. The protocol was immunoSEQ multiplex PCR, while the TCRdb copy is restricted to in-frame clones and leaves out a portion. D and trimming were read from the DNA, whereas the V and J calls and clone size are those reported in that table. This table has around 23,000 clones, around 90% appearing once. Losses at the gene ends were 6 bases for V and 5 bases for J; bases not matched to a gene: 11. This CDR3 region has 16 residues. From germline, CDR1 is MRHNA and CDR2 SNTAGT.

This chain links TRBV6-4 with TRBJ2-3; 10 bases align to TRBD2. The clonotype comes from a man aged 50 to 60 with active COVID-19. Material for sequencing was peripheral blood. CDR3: CASSLSGGAGGDTQYF. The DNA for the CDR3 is TGTGCCAGCAGCTTGAGCGGGGGGGCCGGGGGAGATACGCAGTATTTT.